The 29 T cell receptor beta chains listed next were all sequenced from one sample in a study of metastatic and nonmetastatic thyroid tumors. All patients were untreated before thyroid surgery. TCRdb re-clonotyped the PCR reads via MiXCR. Here the sample spans roughly 16,000 clones, around 25% being singletons. The sample taken for sequencing was adjacent normal tissue. Receptor source: a female donor with papillary thyroid cancer or a benign thyroid nodule (not recorded which). Some clones in this sample may be carry-over from other donors' samples.

This clone was counted only a few times. The rearrangement joins TRBV5-5 to TRBJ1-2, with D unclear. The CDR3 has 12 amino acids. Trimming left V 0 bases short and J 8 bases short, with 8 bases between. Germline loops: CDR1 SGHKS, CDR2 YYEKEE (reference sequence). DNA of the CDR3: TGTGCCAGCAGCTTGGAAGGCAGCGGCTACACCTTC. It yields the protein CASSLEGSGYTF. Looking up the rest from reference TRBV5-5 and TRBJ1-2 gives the full variable domain: DAGVTQSPTHLIKTRGQQVTLRCSPISGHKSVSWYQQVLGQGPQFIFQYYEKEERGRGNFPDRFSARQFPNYSSELNVNALLLGDSALYLCASSLEGSGYTFGSGTRLTVV.

The chain carries TRBV2 and TRBJ2-4; 10 bases agree with TRBD1. V trimming: 5 bases; J trimming: 15 bases; junction bases outside the gene matches: 13. CDR1 is SNHLY and CDR2 is FYNNEI in the germline V gene. This CDR3 region has 14 residues. CDR3 residues: CASSPGTGAYSMYF. The CDR3 DNA reads as TGTGCCAGCAGTCCCGGGACAGGGGCGTATTCGATGTACTTC.

The V gene is TRBV2, the J gene TRBJ2-5; 10 nucleotides align to TRBD2. The germline gives CDR1 SNHLY, CDR2 FYNNEI. The CDR3 is made up of 15 amino acids. Losses at the gene ends were 4 bases for V and 10 bases for J; bases not matched to a gene: 12. The CDR3 here is CASSGASGRAGGQYF. The CDR3 DNA reads TGTGCCAGCAGTGGGGCTAGCGGGAGAGCTGGTGGCCAGTACTTC.

This clone was observed at least ten times. The chain is built from TRBV6-1 and TRBJ2-2; perhaps TRBD1 as D (6 bases). The CDR3 consists of 14 residues. V was clipped by 6 bases and J by 5 bases, with 13 bases between them. Germline CDR1 is MNHNS and CDR2 is SASEGT. The CDR3 sequence is CASRTSQGTGELFF. The CDR3 coding sequence is TGTGCCAGCAGAACCTCACAGGGAACCGGGGAGCTGTTTTTT.

The chain combines TRBV11-3 with TRBJ2-3; D uncertain. The length of the CDR3 is 14 residues. Germline V gives CDR1 SGHNT, CDR2 YENEEA. The germline V and J ends were trimmed by 6 bases and 7 bases, with 17 bases remaining between them. CDR3 in amino acids: CASRVEERAYTQYF. In nucleotides, the CDR3 is TGTGCCAGCAGGGTCGAGGAACGGGCATATACGCAGTATTTT.

This clone has just one count. The chain combines TRBV20-1 with TRBJ2-7; D not resolved. Germline lookup yields CDR1 DFQATT and CDR2 SNEGSKA (reference sequence). Trimming pared 3 bases from V and 2 bases from J, leaving 14 bases between. The CDR3 has 14 amino acids. The CDR3 here is CSASELTWAYEQYF. The CDR3 DNA is TGCAGTGCTAGCGAACTTACATGGGCCTACGAGCAGTACTTC.

V usage is TRBV28 and J usage is TRBJ1-5; unclear D gene. The CDR3 covers 14 residues. Germline V gives CDR1 MDHEN, CDR2 SYDVKM. Trimming stripped 2 bases from V and 0 bases from J, with 5 bases between. DNA for the CDR3: TGTGCCAGCAGTTTAGGGAGTAGCAATCAGCCCCAGCATTTT. It yields the protein CASSLGSSNQPQHF.

V and J are TRBV6-1 and TRBJ1-1; D not resolved. The V gene's germline CDR1 is MNHNS and CDR2 SASEGT. V lost 2 bases and J 1 base, leaving 5 bases between the germline ends. The CDR3 loop spans 13 amino acids. This CDR3 is CASSEIRNTEAFF. The CDR3 DNA reads TGTGCCAGCAGTGAAATCAGGAACACTGAAGCTTTCTTT.

This chain uses TRBV20-1 with TRBJ2-7; D uncertain. The CDR3 extends over 12 amino acids. Germline-derived CDR1 and CDR2 are DFQATT and SNEGSKA (reference sequence). V gave up 0 bases and J gave up 3 bases, with 6 bases separating them. CDR3 sequence (DNA): TGCAGTGCTAGAGATGGGGACTACGAGCAGTACTTC. Its translation is CSARDGDYEQYF.

This chain joins TRBV5-6 and TRBJ1-3; unclear D gene. This CDR3 spans 15 amino acids. CDR1 and CDR2 (germline): SGHDT, YYEEEE. V was cut by 3 bases and J by 0 bases, with 10 bases left in between. The CDR3 coding sequence is TGTGCCAGCAGCTCCCTAACAGCCTCTGGAAACACCATATATTTT. Amino acid sequence: CASSSLTASGNTIYF.

V is TRBV5-1 and J is TRBJ1-1; D may be TRBD1 (5 bases). Between the trimmed V and J ends, which lost 4 bases and 4 bases, there was a span of 11 bases. CDR3 length: 13 residues. Germline V gene data show CDR1 as SGHRS and CDR2 as YFSETQ. The CDR3 spells CASSVLGGTEAFF. The CDR3 DNA is TGCGCCAGCAGCGTCTTGGGGGGCACTGAAGCTTTCTTT.

This clone was seen more than once but under ten times. This chain joins TRBV5-1 and TRBJ2-1; the match to TRBD2 covers 8 bases. Germline V gene lookup returns CDR1 SGHRS and CDR2 YFSETQ. The CDR3 is 18 residues long. V shed 1 base, J shed 4 bases, and the junction held 13 bases outside the gene matches. CDR3 DNA sequence: TGCGCCAGCAGCTTGAGGCTGGTCGGTCGGGGGGGTTACAATGAGCAGTTCTTC. Protein: CASSLRLVGRGGYNEQFF.

This chain links TRBV20-1 with TRBJ1-2; TRBD1 might be the D (6 bases). The V gene lost 3 bases and the J gene lost 2 bases, with 16 bases spanning the gap. Germline-derived CDR1 and CDR2 are DFQATT and SNEGSKA (reference sequence). This CDR3 region has 15 residues. CDR3 region: CSASGSGATNYGYTF. DNA for the CDR3: TGCAGTGCTAGTGGGTCAGGGGCGACGAACTATGGCTACACCTTC.

The chain has TRBV20-1 and TRBJ2-5; 8 nucleotides match TRBD2. In germline, CDR1 is DFQATT, CDR2 SNEGSKA (reference sequence). The length of the CDR3 is 13 residues. After removal of 4 bases from V and 4 bases from J, the junction contained 5 bases not matched to a gene. The CDR3 is CSAKLAATETQYF. The CDR3 DNA is TGCAGTGCTAAACTAGCGGCGACAGAGACCCAGTACTTC.

In its sample, this clone was seen a few times. The chain carries TRBV6-4 and TRBJ2-1, with TRBD2 identical over 14 bases. Germline V gene data show CDR1 as MRHNA and CDR2 as SNTAGT. The CDR3 extends over 19 amino acids. V was pared by 6 bases and J by 0 bases, with 10 bases of the junction left unmatched. This chain's CDR3 is CASRDGLAGGPSSYNEQFF. CDR3 coding DNA: TGTGCCAGCAGAGACGGACTAGCGGGGGGCCCTAGCTCCTACAATGAGCAGTTCTTC.

The chain carries TRBV30 and TRBJ2-5; TRBD2 agrees at 7 bases. V lost 2 bases to trimming and J lost 2 bases; unmatched junction nucleotides: 5. The CDR3 is 14 residues long. CDR1 and CDR2 from the germline V gene are GTSNPN and SVGIG (reference sequence). The CDR3 sequence: CAWSFWGGQETQYF. The CDR3, as DNA: TGTGCCTGGAGTTTTTGGGGGGGACAAGAGACCCAGTACTTC.

This clone was seen a few times. V usage is TRBV28 and J usage is TRBJ1-5; 7 bases are shared with TRBD1. Germline loops: CDR1 MDHEN, CDR2 SYDVKM. CDR3 size: 13 residues. The V gene end was trimmed by 8 bases and the J gene end by 8 bases; junction bases not matched to a gene: 9. CDR3 in DNA: TGTGCCAGCCGACAGGGAACTAGGGAGCCCCAGCATTTT. Its translation: CASRQGTREPQHF.

This clone was detected ten times or more. The chain is built from TRBV30 and TRBJ1-2; a weak D match, TRBD1 (5 bases). The V end was cut by 4 bases, the J end by 8 bases, with 11 bases between. The germline gives CDR1 GTSNPN, CDR2 SVGIG (reference sequence). This CDR3 has 11 residues. The CDR3 bases are TGTGCCTGGAAAACAGGAGGAGGCTACACCTTC. Protein: CAWKTGGGYTF.

The genes are TRBV9 and TRBJ1-2; the D gene is possibly TRBD1 (5 bases). Trimming stripped 4 bases from V and 5 bases from J, with 18 bases between. Looked up from germline, CDR1 is SGDLS and CDR2 is YYNGEE. CDR3 size: 15 residues. CDR3 loop: CASSPGTTGGYGYTF. DNA for the CDR3: TGTGCCAGCAGCCCGGGGACTACGGGGGGTTATGGCTACACCTTC.

This clone was detected a few times. The J gene is TRBJ1-1, the V gene TRBV7-2, with 10 bases fitting TRBD1. Germline loops: CDR1 SGHTA, CDR2 FQGNSA. The V segment lost 4 bases and the J segment 4 bases; nucleotides outside the gene matches: 3. The CDR3 is 14 residues long. The CDR3 is CASSWTGGGTEAFF. CDR3 nucleotide sequence: TGTGCCAGCAGCTGGACAGGGGGAGGCACTGAAGCTTTCTTT.

This clone appeared many times. The V call is TRBV5-1, the J call TRBJ2-1; the match to TRBD2 covers 15 bases. V shed 4 bases and J 7 bases; nucleotides not matched to a gene: 9. Germline CDR1 and CDR2: SGHRS and YFSETQ. The CDR3 has 17 residues. CDR3 sequence reads: CASSKEGTSGGLNEQFF. In DNA, the CDR3 is TGCGCCAGCAGCAAAGAAGGGACTAGCGGGGGGTTGAATGAGCAGTTCTTC.

Comments on this clone: This CDR3 is also generated by other DNA sequences in the sample. CDR3 amino acids: CASSQGGANVLTF. The CDR3, as DNA: TGTGCCAGCAGCCAAGGTGGGGCCAACGTCCTGACTTTC. This chain connects TRBV3-1 to TRBJ2-6, with D uncertain. Looked up from germline, CDR1 is LGHDT and CDR2 is YNNKEL (reference sequence). The CDR3 covers 13 residues. The V end was cut by 1 base, the J end by 3 bases, with 1 base between.

This clone was detected only a few times. The chain joins TRBV6-1 to TRBJ2-1, with a tentative D call TRBD1 (5 bases). Germline V lookup: CDR1 MNHNS, CDR2 SASEGT. Trimming shortened V by 8 bases and J by 8 bases, and 16 bases separated the two germline ends. The CDR3 has 13 residues. The CDR3 region has the DNA TGTGCCAGCGGGCCTCGGTGGGGCGATGAGCAGTTCTTC. Its protein is CASGPRWGDEQFF.

This clone was picked up one time. The rearrangement uses TRBV11-3 and TRBJ1-6; 8 positions match TRBD1. Looked up from germline, CDR1 is SGHNT and CDR2 is YENEEA. The ends lost 5 bases at V and 3 bases at J; junction bases unmatched: 3. There are 15 residues in the CDR3. CDR3 protein: CASSRQGNYNSPLHF. In DNA, the CDR3 is TGTGCCAGCAGCCGACAGGGGAACTATAATTCACCCCTCCACTTT.

The rearrangement links TRBV10-2 to TRBJ1-2; no clear D. This CDR3 is 14 amino acids long. V was shortened by 2 bases and J by 1 base, with 8 bases between the two germline ends. Germline lookup yields CDR1 WSHSY and CDR2 SAAADI. This chain's CDR3 is CASSEGGLNYGYTF. In DNA, the CDR3 is TGCGCCAGCAGTGAGGGCGGCCTTAACTATGGCTACACCTTC.

A few counts support this clone. This CDR3 fails to terminate in the conserved phenylalanine or tryptophan, so it likely reflects a read error. The J gene is TRBJ2-2, the V gene TRBV10-3; D is unclear. CDR3 length: 11 residues. Trimming pared 4 bases from V and 7 bases from J, leaving 4 bases between. CDR1 and CDR2 from the germline V gene are ENHRY and SYGVKD. For the CDR3, the DNA is TGTGCCATCAGTGTGGGCGGGGAGCTGTTTTCT. Translation: CAISVGGELFS.

This clone was counted only a few times. J is TRBJ1-2 and V is TRBV6-1; D ambiguous. CDR1 and CDR2 (germline): MNHNS, SASEGT. V was clipped by 5 bases and J by 4 bases, with 14 bases between them. The CDR3 is 14 amino acids. The CDR3 loop is CASSLRDLLYGYTF. The CDR3 region has the DNA TGTGCCAGCAGTCTCCGGGATCTCCTCTATGGCTACACCTTC.

The rearrangement joins TRBV19 to TRBJ1-1; 8 bases match TRBD1. There are 14 residues in the CDR3. V was pared by 7 bases and J by 5 bases, with 9 bases of the junction left unmatched. Germline V gene sequence: CDR1 LNHDA, CDR2 SQIVND (reference sequence). As DNA, the CDR3 is TGTGCCAGTAACTCAGACAGGGGAGGTACTGAAGCTTTCTTT. Translating gives CASNSDRGGTEAFF.

DNA of the CDR3: TGCAGTGCTAGACCTCAGGGGATGGCTTTCTTT. This encodes CSARPQGMAFF. The rearrangement links TRBV20-1 to TRBJ1-1; tentative D call: TRBD1 (6 bases). This CDR3 has 11 amino acids. V gave up 2 bases and J gave up 11 bases, with 12 bases separating them. CDR1 and CDR2 from the germline V gene are DFQATT and SNEGSKA (reference sequence).